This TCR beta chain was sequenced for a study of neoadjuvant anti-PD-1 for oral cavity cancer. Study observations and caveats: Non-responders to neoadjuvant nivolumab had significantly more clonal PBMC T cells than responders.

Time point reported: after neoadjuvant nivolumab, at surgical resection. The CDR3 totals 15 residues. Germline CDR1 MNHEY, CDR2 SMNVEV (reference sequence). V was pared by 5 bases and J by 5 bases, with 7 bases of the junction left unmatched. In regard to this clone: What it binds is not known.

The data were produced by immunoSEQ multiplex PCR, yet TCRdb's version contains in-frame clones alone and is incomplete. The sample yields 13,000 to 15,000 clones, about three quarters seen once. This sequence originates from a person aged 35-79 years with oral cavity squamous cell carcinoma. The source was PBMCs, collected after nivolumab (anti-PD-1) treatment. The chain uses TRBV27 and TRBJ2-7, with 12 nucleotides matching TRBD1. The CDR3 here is CASSQGTGGLDEQYF. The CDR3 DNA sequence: TGTGCCAGCAGTCAAGGGACAGGGGGCTTGGACGAGCAGTACTTC.